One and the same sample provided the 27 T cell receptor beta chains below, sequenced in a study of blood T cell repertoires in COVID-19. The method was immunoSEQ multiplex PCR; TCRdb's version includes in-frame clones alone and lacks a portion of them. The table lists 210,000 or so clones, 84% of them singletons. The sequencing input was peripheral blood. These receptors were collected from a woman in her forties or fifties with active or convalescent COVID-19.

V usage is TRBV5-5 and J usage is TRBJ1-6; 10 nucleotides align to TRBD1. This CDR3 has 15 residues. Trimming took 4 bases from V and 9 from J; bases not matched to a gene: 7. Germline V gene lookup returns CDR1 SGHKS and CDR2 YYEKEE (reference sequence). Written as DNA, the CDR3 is TGTGCCAGCAGCCTAGCCGGGACAGGGGTTTCACCCCTCCACTTT. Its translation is CASSLAGTGVSPLHF.

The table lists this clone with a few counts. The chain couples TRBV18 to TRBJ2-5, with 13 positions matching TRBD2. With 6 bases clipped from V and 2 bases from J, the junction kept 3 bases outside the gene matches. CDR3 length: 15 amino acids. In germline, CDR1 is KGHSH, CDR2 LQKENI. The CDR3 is CASSQGLAGQETQYF. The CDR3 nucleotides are TGTGCCAGCTCCCAGGGACTAGCGGGGCAAGAGACCCAGTACTTC.

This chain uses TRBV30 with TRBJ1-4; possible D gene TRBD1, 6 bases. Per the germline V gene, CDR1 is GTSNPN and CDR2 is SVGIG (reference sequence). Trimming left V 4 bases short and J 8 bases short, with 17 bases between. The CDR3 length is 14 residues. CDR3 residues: CAWTLAGTPEKLFF. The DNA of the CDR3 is TGTGCCTGGACCCTCGCTGGGACACCAGAAAAACTGTTTTTT.

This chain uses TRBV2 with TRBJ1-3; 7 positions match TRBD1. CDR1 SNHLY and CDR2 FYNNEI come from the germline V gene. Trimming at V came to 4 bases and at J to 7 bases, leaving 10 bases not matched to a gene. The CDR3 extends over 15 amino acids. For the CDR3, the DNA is TGTGCCAGCAGTGGAAACAGGGGTGGACGGAACACCATATATTTT. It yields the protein CASSGNRGGRNTIYF.

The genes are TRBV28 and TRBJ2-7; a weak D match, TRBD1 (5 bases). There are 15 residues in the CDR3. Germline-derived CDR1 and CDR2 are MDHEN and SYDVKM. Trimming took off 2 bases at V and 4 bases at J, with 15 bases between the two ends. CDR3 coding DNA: TGTGCCAGCAGTTTACCTTCCGAGACAGCATACGAGCAGTACTTC. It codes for CASSLPSETAYEQYF.

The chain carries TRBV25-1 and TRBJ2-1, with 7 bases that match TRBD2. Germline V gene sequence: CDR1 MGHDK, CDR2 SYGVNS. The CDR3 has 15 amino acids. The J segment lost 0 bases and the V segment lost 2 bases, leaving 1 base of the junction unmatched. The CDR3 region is CASSEGGSSYNEQFF. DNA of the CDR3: TGTGCCAGCAGTGAAGGCGGGAGCTCCTACAATGAGCAGTTCTTC. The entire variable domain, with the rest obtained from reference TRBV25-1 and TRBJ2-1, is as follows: EADIYQTPRYLVIGTGKKITLECSQTMGHDKMYWYQQDPGMELHLIHYSYGVNSTEKGDLSSESTVSRIRTEHFPLTLESARPSHTSQYLCASSEGGSSYNEQFFGPGTRLTVL.

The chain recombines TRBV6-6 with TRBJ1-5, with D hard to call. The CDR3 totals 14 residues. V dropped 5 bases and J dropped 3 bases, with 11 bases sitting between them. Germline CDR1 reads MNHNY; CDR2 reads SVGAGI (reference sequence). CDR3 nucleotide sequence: TGTGCCAGCAGTCTCGCCGGTTACAATCAGCCCCAGCATTTT. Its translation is CASSLAGYNQPQHF.

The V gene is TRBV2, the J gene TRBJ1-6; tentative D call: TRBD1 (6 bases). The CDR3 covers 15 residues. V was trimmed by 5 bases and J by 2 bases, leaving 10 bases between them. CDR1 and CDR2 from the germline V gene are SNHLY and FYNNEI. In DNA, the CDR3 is TGTGCCAGCAGTTGGACAGAACCCTATAATTCACCCCTCCACTTT. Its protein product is CASSWTEPYNSPLHF.

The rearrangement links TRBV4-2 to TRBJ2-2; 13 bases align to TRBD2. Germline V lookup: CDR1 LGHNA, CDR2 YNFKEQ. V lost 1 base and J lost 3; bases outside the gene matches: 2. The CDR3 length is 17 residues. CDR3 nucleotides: TGTGCCAGCAGCCAAGGGACTAGCGGGAGTCACACCGGGGAGCTGTTTTTT. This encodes CASSQGTSGSHTGELFF.

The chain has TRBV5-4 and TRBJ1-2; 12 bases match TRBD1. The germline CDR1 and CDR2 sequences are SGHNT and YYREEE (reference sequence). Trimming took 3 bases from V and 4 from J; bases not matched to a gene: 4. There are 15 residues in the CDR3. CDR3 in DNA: TGTGCCAGCAGCTCCGGGACAGGGGGCGTCTATGGCTACACCTTC. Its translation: CASSSGTGGVYGYTF.

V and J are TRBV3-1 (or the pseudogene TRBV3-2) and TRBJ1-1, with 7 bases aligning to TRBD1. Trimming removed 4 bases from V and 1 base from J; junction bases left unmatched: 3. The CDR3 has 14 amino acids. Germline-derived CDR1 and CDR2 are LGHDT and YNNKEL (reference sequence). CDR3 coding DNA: TGTGCCAGCAGCCCCCGGGACAGGAACACTGAAGCTTTCTTT. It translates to CASSPRDRNTEAFF.

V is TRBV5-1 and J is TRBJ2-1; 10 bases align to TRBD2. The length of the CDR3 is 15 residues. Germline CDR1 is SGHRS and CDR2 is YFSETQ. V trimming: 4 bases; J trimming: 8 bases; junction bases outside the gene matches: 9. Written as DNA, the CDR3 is TGCGCCAGCAGCATGCGAGCGGGAGGGCCCGATGAGCAGTTCTTC. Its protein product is CASSMRAGGPDEQFF.

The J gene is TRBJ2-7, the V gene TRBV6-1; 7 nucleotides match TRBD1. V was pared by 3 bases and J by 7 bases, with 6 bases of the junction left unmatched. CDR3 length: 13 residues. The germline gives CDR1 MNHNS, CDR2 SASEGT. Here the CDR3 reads CASSETGSGEQYF. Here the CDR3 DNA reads TGTGCCAGCAGTGAGACAGGGTCGGGGGAGCAGTACTTC.

CDR3: CASSPQVAGGKRTQYF. CDR3 nucleotides: TGTGCCAGCAGTCCCCAAGTAGCGGGAGGGAAGAGGACGCAGTATTTT. The genes are TRBV9 and TRBJ2-3; 11 nucleotides match TRBD2. Losses at the gene ends were 5 bases for V and 9 bases for J; bases not matched to a gene: 14. The CDR3 spans 16 residues. Germline CDR1 is SGDLS and CDR2 is YYNGEE. The variable domain in full, with the rest retrieved from reference TRBV9 and TRBJ2-3, is DSGVTQTPKHLITATGQRVTLRCSPRSGDLSVYWYQQSLDQGLQFLIQYYNGEERAKGNILERFSAQQFPDLHSELNLSSLELGDSALYFCASSPQVAGGKRTQYFGPGTRLTVL.

CDR3 sequence reads: CAINGQFNTEAFF. CDR3 coding DNA: TGTGCCATCAACGGACAGTTCAACACTGAAGCTTTCTTT. The rearrangement links TRBV10-3 to TRBJ1-1; D perhaps matches TRBD1 (6 bases). V was cut by 7 bases and J by 2 bases, with 11 bases left in between. CDR1 and CDR2 from the germline V gene are ENHRY and SYGVKD. This CDR3 comprises 13 residues.

CDR3 amino acids: CASRPPGTVNSPLHF. CDR3 DNA: TGTGCCAGCAGACCCCCCGGGACAGTTAATTCACCCCTCCACTTT. The genes are TRBV6-5 and TRBJ1-6; 7 nucleotides align to TRBD1. The CDR3 totals 15 residues. Germline trimming cut 6 bases from V and 6 bases from J; bases unmatched to any gene: 8. Germline V lookup: CDR1 MNHEY, CDR2 SVGAGI.

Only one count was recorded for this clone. CDR3 amino acids: CASRDRAYQETQYF. CDR3 coding DNA: TGTGCCAGCCGGGACAGGGCCTACCAAGAGACCCAGTACTTC. The genes are TRBV6-5 and TRBJ2-5; 9 bases are shared with TRBD1. The germline V gene has CDR1 MNHEY and CDR2 SVGAGI. With 8 bases clipped from V and 0 bases from J, the junction kept 4 bases outside the gene matches. The CDR3 runs 14 residues.

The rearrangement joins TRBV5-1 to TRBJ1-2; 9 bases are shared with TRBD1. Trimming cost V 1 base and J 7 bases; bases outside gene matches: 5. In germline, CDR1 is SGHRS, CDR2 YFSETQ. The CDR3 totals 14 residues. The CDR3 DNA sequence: TGCGCCAGCAGCTTGACCGGGACAGGGACTGGCTACACCTTC. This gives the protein CASSLTGTGTGYTF.

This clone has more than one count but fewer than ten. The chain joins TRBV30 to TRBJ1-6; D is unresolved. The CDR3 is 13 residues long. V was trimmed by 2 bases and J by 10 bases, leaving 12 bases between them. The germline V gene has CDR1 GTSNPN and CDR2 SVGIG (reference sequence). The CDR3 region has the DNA TGTGCCTGGAGTCTGAGGGTTGGCTCACCCCTCCACTTT. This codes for CAWSLRVGSPLHF.

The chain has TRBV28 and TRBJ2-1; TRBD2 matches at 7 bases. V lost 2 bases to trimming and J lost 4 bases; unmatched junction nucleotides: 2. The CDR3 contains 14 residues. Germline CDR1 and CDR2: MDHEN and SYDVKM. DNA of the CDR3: TGTGCCAGCAGTTTAACGCGGGAGTACAATGAGCAGTTCTTC. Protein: CASSLTREYNEQFF.

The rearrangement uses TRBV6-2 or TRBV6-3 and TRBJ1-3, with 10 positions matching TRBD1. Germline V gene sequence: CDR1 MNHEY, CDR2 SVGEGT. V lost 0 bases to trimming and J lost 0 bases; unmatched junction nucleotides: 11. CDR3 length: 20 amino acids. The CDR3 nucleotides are TGTGCCAGCAGTTACTCCCTGGGACAGGGGTCATTAAGCTCTGGAAACACCATATATTTT. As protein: CASSYSLGQGSLSSGNTIYF.

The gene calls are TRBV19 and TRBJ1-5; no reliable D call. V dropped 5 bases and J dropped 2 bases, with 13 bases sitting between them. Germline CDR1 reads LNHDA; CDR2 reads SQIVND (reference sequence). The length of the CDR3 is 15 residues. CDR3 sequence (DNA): TGTGCCAGTAGTCCCCGGGGTCGGGGCAATCAGCCCCAGCATTTT. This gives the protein CASSPRGRGNQPQHF.

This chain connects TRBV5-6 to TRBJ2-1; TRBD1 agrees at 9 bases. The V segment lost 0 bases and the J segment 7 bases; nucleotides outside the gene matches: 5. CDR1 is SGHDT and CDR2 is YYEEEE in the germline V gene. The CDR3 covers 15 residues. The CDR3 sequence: CASSLATGGWNEQFF. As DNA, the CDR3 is TGTGCCAGCAGCTTGGCGACAGGGGGTTGGAATGAGCAGTTCTTC.

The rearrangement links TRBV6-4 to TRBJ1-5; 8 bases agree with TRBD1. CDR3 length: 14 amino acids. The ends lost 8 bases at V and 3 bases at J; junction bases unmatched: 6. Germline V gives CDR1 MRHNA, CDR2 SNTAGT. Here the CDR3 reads CASAEGQDNQPQHF. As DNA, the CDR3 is TGTGCCAGCGCTGAGGGACAGGACAATCAGCCCCAGCATTTT.

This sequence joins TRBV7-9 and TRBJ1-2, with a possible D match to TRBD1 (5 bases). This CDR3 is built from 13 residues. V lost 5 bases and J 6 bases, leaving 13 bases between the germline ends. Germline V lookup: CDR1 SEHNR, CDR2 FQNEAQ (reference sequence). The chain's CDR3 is CASSNPGDHGYTF. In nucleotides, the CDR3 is TGTGCCAGCAGCAACCCGGGGGACCATGGCTACACCTTC.

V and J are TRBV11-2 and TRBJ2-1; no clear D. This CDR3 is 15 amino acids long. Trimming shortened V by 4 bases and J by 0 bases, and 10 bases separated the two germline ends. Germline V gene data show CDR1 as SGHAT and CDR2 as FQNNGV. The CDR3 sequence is CASSSVLSSYNEQFF. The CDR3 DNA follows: TGTGCCAGCAGCTCCGTACTGAGCTCCTACAATGAGCAGTTCTTC.

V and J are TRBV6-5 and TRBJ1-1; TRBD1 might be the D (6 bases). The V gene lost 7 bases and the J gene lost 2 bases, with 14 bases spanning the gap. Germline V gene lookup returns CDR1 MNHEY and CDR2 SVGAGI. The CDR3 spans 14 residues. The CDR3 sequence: CASNVGGGNTEAFF. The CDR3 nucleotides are TGTGCCAGCAATGTAGGGGGGGGAAACACTGAAGCTTTCTTT.